Below, 9 T cell receptor beta chains from the same sample are listed, as sequenced in a study of T cell clonotyping in hematopoietic cell transplantation. The data were produced by immunoSEQ multiplex PCR, yet TCRdb's version contains in-frame clones alone and is incomplete. The table records fewer than 50,000 clones, 94% of them present only once. What was sequenced was peripheral blood mononuclear cells. Receptors were obtained from a woman aged 50 to 65 in good health. Some clones in this sample may be carry-over from other donors' samples.

This chain links TRBV7-6 with TRBJ2-1; 10 bases are a match to TRBD2. CDR1 and CDR2 (germline): SGHVS, FNYEAQ. The CDR3 loop spans 16 amino acids. Trimming at V came to 1 base and at J to 6 bases, leaving 6 bases not matched to a gene. CDR3 protein: CASSLVLGLAANEQFF. The CDR3 coding sequence is TGTGCCAGCAGCTTAGTCCTCGGACTAGCGGCCAATGAGCAGTTCTTC.

This chain uses TRBV30 with TRBJ2-7; 12 nucleotides line up with TRBD1. This CDR3 has 12 amino acids. The V segment lost 5 bases and the J segment 5 bases; nucleotides outside the gene matches: 1. From germline, CDR1 is GTSNPN and CDR2 SVGIG (reference sequence). CDR3 coding DNA: TGTGCCTGGGGGGACAGGGGGCACGAGCAGTACTTC. This encodes CAWGDRGHEQYF.

The rearrangement links TRBV19 to TRBJ1-5, with TRBD1 as a possible D gene (5 bases). The CDR3 has 11 residues. The germline V gene encodes CDR1 LNHDA and CDR2 SQIVND (reference sequence). V lost 10 bases, J lost 9 bases, and 13 bases lay in between. The CDR3 region has the DNA TGTGCCACGGGGGAGTTTCTGCCCCAGCATTTT. Translated: CATGEFLPQHF.

CDR3 DNA sequence: TGTGCCAGCAGCGTAGAAGGGAGGACTGAAGCTTTCTTT. It specifies CASSVEGRTEAFF. The chain employs TRBV9 and TRBJ1-1, with unresolved D. The germline V and J ends were trimmed by 0 bases and 5 bases, with 8 bases remaining between them. Germline CDR1 and CDR2: SGDLS and YYNGEE. CDR3 length: 13 residues.

The chain couples TRBV13 to TRBJ2-3, with 9 bases lining up with TRBD2. Germline trimming cut 5 bases from V and 2 bases from J; bases unmatched to any gene: 11. CDR3 length equals 17 residues. Per germline, CDR1 PRHDT and CDR2 FYEKMQ (reference sequence). DNA of the CDR3: TGTGCCAGCAGCCACGACTTAGCGGGGGCTTTCACAGATACGCAGTATTTT. This encodes CASSHDLAGAFTDTQYF. Full variable domain (remainder filled in from reference TRBV13 and TRBJ2-3): AAGVIQSPRHLIKEKRETATLKCYPIPRHDTVYWYQQGPGQDPQFLISFYEKMQSDKGSIPDRFSAQQFSDYHSELNMSSLELGDSALYFCASSHDLAGAFTDTQYFGPGTRLTVL.

This clone showed up just a few times. The rearrangement uses TRBV7-2 and TRBJ1-6, with a weak D call TRBD1 (6 bases). Trimming left V 6 bases short and J 0 bases short, with 12 bases between. The CDR3 spans 16 residues. Germline V gene lookup returns CDR1 SGHTA and CDR2 FQGNSA. The CDR3 loop is CASSRDRSSYNSPLHF. The DNA of the CDR3 is TGTGCCAGCAGTCGCGACAGGAGCTCCTATAATTCACCCCTCCACTTT.

This chain links TRBV4-3 with TRBJ2-1; the match to TRBD1 covers 7 bases. In germline, CDR1 is LGHNA, CDR2 YSLEER. The CDR3 totals 16 residues. V was clipped by 4 bases and J by 2 bases; unmatched bases: 8. The CDR3 region has the DNA TGCGCCAGCAGCCCTGGGAGACAGGGCCCCTACAATGAGCAGTTCTTC. Residues: CASSPGRQGPYNEQFF.

This clone appeared a single time. This CDR3 reads CAIQGWVADTQYF. The CDR3 DNA reads as TGTGCCATACAGGGGTGGGTCGCAGATACGCAGTATTTT. This chain joins TRBV10-3 and TRBJ2-3; 7 nucleotides line up with TRBD1. Germline V gene data show CDR1 as ENHRY and CDR2 as SYGVKD. This CDR3 region has 13 residues. V lost 9 bases and J lost 4; bases outside the gene matches: 7.

This chain uses TRBV28 with TRBJ1-2; 10 bases fit TRBD1. Germline lookup yields CDR1 MDHEN and CDR2 SYDVKM. V was clipped by 3 bases and J by 5 bases; unmatched bases: 9. The CDR3 runs 16 residues. Here the CDR3 DNA reads TGTGCCAGCAGTTTCCCCCTGACAGGGGGCCGTTATGGCTACACCTTC. Its translation is CASSFPLTGGRYGYTF.